This T cell receptor beta chain derives from a study of CD8 T cells in ankylosing spondylitis. General study points: Reports of some motif variants in reactive arthritis synovial fluid and blood predate this one. Made up of roughly 8 highly homologous variants, a TCR beta motif appeared characteristic of ankylosing spondylitis blood.

The V segment lost 4 bases and the J segment 4 bases; nucleotides outside the gene matches: 11. CDR1 MDHEN and CDR2 SYDVKM come from the germline V gene. The CDR3 sequence is 16 residues long. Libraries of TCR beta came from quantitative 5'-RACE with molecular barcodes. MiXCR was run by TCRdb on the 5' RACE reads, yielding one entry per CDR3 protein. The table lists about 700,000 distinct CDR3 sequences, roughly 20% of them singletons. This clonotype came up many times. The target antigen is unknown. V usage is TRBV28 and J usage is TRBJ2-5, with TRBD2 matching 8 bases. The source is a male donor with ankylosing spondylitis. Sequenced sample: blood, either unsorted or a sorted T cell fraction (not recorded which). The CDR3 region has the DNA TGTGCCAGCAGTTCTTCCTCCCTCAGCGGGAGAGAGACCCAGTACTTC. The encoded protein is CASSSSSLSGRETQYF. Filled out from reference TRBV28 and TRBJ2-5, the complete variable domain reads DVKVTQSSRYLVKRTGEKVFLECVQDMDHENMFWYRQDPGLGLRLIYFSYDVKMKEKGDIPEGYSVSREKKERFSLILESASTNQTSMYLCASSSSSLSGRETQYFGPGTRLLVL.